Listed below are T cell receptor beta chains from one sample, sequenced in a study of T cells in Graves' hyperthyroidism and ophthalmopathy. From the multiplex PCR reads, TCRdb called clonotypes with MiXCR, one entry per CDR3 protein. The sample includes about 92,000 distinct CDR3 sequences, under 65% seen only once; the top ten take 25% to 30%. Sequencing was carried out using blood. These receptors all come from a woman in her thirties or forties with Graves' hyperthyroidism. CDR3s leave out the opening cysteine and the closing phenylalanine or tryptophan.

V: TRBV10-3
J: TRBJ1-5
CDR3: AIGESTGGAGRPQH

V: TRBV7-3
J: TRBJ2-7
CDR3: ASSLMANYEQY

V: TRBV10-3
J: TRBJ1-3
CDR3: AIMRGDRDTIY

V: TRBV7-2
J: TRBJ1-2
CDR3: ASSPDAVRDYGYT

V: TRBV7-2
J: TRBJ2-5
CDR3: ASSLRMGGGETQY

V: TRBV5-1
J: TRBJ2-2
CDR3: ASSPIGLAGIGTGELF

V: TRBV5-1
J: TRBJ1-1
CDR3: ASSLLGMNTEAF

V: TRBV10-3
J: TRBJ1-1
CDR3: AIMAAGGRHTEAF

V: TRBV7-2
J: TRBJ1-1
CDR3: ASSAGGLNTEAF

V: TRBV24-1
J: TRBJ2-2
CDR3: ATGYGTLNTGELF

V: TRBV12-3/TRBV12-4
J: TRBJ2-2
CDR3: ASSRGRTGELF

V: TRBV10-3
J: TRBJ1-2
CDR3: AISDLQAIYGYT

V: TRBV20-1
J: TRBJ1-4
CDR3: SARIGSNNEKLF

V: TRBV10-2
J: TRBJ1-6
CDR3: ASLNGVFPLH

V: TRBV4-2
J: TRBJ2-5
CDR3: ASSLSGPGETQY

V: TRBV20-1
J: TRBJ1-1
CDR3: NANNRGLSGEAF

V: TRBV7-2
J: TRBJ2-5
CDR3: ASSPDRQETQY

V: TRBV19
J: TRBJ1-5
CDR3: ASSVGTGRYQPQH

V: TRBV7-8
J: TRBJ1-1
CDR3: ASRLLRGRDTEAF

V: TRBV24-1
J: TRBJ2-6
CDR3: ATSDGGFSGANVLT